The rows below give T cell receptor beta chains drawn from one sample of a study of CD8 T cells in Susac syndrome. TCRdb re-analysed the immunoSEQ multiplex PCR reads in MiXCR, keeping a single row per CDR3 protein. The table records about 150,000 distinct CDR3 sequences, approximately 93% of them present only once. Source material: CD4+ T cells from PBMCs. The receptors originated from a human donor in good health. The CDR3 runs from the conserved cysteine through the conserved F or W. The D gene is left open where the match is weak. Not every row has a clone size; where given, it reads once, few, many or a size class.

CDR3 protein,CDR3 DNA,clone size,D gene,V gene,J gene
CSATSGGGIDQYF,TGCAGCGCAACTAGCGGGGGGGGTATAGACCAGTACTTC,-,TRBD2,TRBV29-1,TRBJ2-5
CAISSTSGAEGEQFF,TGTGCCATCAGTAGTACTAGCGGGGCCGAGGGCGAGCAGTTCTTC,-,TRBD2,TRBV10-3,TRBJ2-1
CASSHFGREAEGYTF,TGTGCCAGCAGCCATTTCGGACGGGAGGCAGAGGGCTACACCTTC,-,-,TRBV3-1,TRBJ1-2
CASSHGQGANYGYTF,TGTGCCAGCAGCCATGGACAGGGAGCTAACTATGGCTACACCTTC,-,TRBD1,TRBV28,TRBJ1-2
CATSDSTIGEQFF,TGTGCCACCAGTGACTCGACGATTGGCGAGCAGTTCTTC,-,-,TRBV24-1,TRBJ2-1
CASSRGLGGVETQYF,TGCGCCAGCAGCCGGGGTCTGGGGGGCGTGGAGACCCAGTACTTC,-,-,TRBV5-1,TRBJ2-5
CATSDPGQRIDTEAFF,TGTGCCACCAGTGATCCGGGACAGAGGATCGACACTGAAGCTTTCTTT,-,TRBD1,TRBV24-1,TRBJ1-1
CASNGTSGHSYNEQFF,TGTGCCAGCAACGGGACTAGCGGGCATTCCTACAATGAGCAGTTCTTC,-,TRBD2,TRBV3-1,TRBJ2-1
CSGGLAGRQFF,TGCAGCGGTGGACTAGCGGGTAGACAGTTCTTC,-,TRBD2,TRBV29-1,TRBJ2-1
CSVPGQGAGEQYF,TGCAGCGTCCCGGGACAGGGGGCGGGGGAGCAGTACTTC,-,TRBD1,TRBV29-1,TRBJ2-7
CASSLGGQVSFYEQYF,TGTGCCAGCAGTTTGGGGGGACAGGTTTCTTTCTACGAGCAGTACTTC,few,TRBD1,TRBV12-3/TRBV12-4,TRBJ2-7
CASRLDRVGANVLTF,TGTGCCAGCAGACTGGACAGGGTTGGGGCCAACGTCCTGACTTTC,-,TRBD1,TRBV7-9,TRBJ2-6
CASSIYQGAGSGNTIYF,TGTGCCAGTAGTATTTATCAAGGCGCCGGATCTGGAAACACCATATATTTT,-,-,TRBV19,TRBJ1-3
CASSLVETQYF,TGTGCCAGCAGCTTGGTGGAGACCCAGTACTTC,-,-,TRBV11-2,TRBJ2-5
CASSPLTSAYEQYF,TGTGCCAGTAGTCCCTTGACTAGCGCTTACGAGCAGTACTTC,-,TRBD2,TRBV19,TRBJ2-7
CATSKPGLAKNIQYF,TGTGCCACCAGCAAACCGGGACTAGCCAAAAACATTCAGTACTTC,-,-,TRBV15,TRBJ2-4
CASSQGQGALSYGYTF,TGTGCCAGCAGCCAGGGACAGGGGGCGCTTAGCTATGGCTACACCTTC,-,TRBD1,TRBV5-4,TRBJ1-2
CASSQEGSGEQFF,TGTGCCAGCAGCCAAGAGGGAAGCGGGGAGCAGTTCTTC,-,-,TRBV4-2,TRBJ2-1
CSVEGDRAGGLYEQYF,TGCAGCGTTGAAGGGGACAGGGCAGGTGGGTTGTACGAGCAGTACTTC,-,TRBD1,TRBV29-1,TRBJ2-7
CASSWGLVYNEQFF,TGTGCCAGCAGTTGGGGACTAGTCTACAATGAGCAGTTCTTC,-,TRBD2,TRBV27,TRBJ2-1
CSASSRQFDTGELFF,TGCAGTGCTAGTAGTCGGCAGTTCGACACCGGGGAGCTGTTTTTT,-,-,TRBV20-1,TRBJ2-2
CAITHSSTDTQYF,TGTGCCATCACCCACTCTAGCACAGATACGCAGTATTTT,once,-,TRBV10-3,TRBJ2-3
CASSAVGQGKYEQYF,TGTGCCAGCAGCGCCGTGGGACAGGGGAAGTACGAGCAGTACTTC,-,TRBD1,TRBV28,TRBJ2-7
CASSDSSGNTIYF,TGTGCCAGCAGTGACAGCTCTGGAAACACCATATATTTT,-,-,TRBV2,TRBJ1-3
CASSLGAATDNSPLHF,TGCGCCAGCAGCTTGGGGGCCGCAACCGATAATTCACCCCTCCACTTT,once,-,TRBV5-1,TRBJ1-6
CASSDGPRDRAYDYGYTF,TGTGCCAGCAGTGATGGACCCCGGGACAGGGCCTATGACTATGGCTACACCTTC,-,TRBD1,TRBV25-1,TRBJ1-2
CASRHSPGWTQYF,TGTGCCAGCAGGCACTCCCCCGGCTGGACCCAGTACTTC,-,-,TRBV3-1,TRBJ2-5
CASSQGPQGGPYEQYF,TGTGCCAGCAGCCAAGGGCCACAGGGTGGGCCCTACGAGCAGTACTTC,-,-,TRBV3-1,TRBJ2-7
CASSLERSSSYEQYF,TGTGCCAGCAGCTTGGAACGGTCCAGCTCCTACGAGCAGTACTTC,-,-,TRBV5-4,TRBJ2-7
CASSLAETYEQYF,TGTGCTAGCAGCTTAGCGGAGACCTACGAGCAGTACTTC,-,-,TRBV7-7,TRBJ2-7
CAISSRGSRTGDLRSDTQYF,TGTGCCATCAGTTCGAGAGGGAGCCGGACAGGGGATCTCAGGTCAGATACGCAGTATTTT,-,TRBD1,TRBV10-3,TRBJ2-3
CASSVVGDFGGISYNEQFF,TGTGCCAGCAGCGTAGTAGGAGATTTCGGCGGGATATCCTACAATGAGCAGTTCTTC,-,-,TRBV9,TRBJ2-1
CASSVGQDYEQYF,TGTGCCAGCAGTGTTGGACAGGACTACGAGCAGTACTTC,-,TRBD1,TRBV2,TRBJ2-7
CASRSGSGSKAGELFF,TGTGCCAGCAGGTCCGGTAGCGGGAGTAAAGCCGGGGAGCTGTTTTTT,-,TRBD2,TRBV28,TRBJ2-2
CAWAGTIVGDTQYF,TGTGCCTGGGCAGGGACTATTGTTGGAGATACGCAGTATTTT,-,TRBD2,TRBV30,TRBJ2-3
CASSITKRDRGLNEQFF,TGTGCCAGCAGCATAACGAAACGGGACAGGGGATTAAATGAGCAGTTCTTC,-,TRBD1,TRBV9,TRBJ2-1
CAIGYPGGETQYF,TGTGCCATCGGGTACCCCGGAGGGGAGACCCAGTACTTC,-,-,TRBV10-3,TRBJ2-5
CATSDLSPSGRDTQYF,TGTGCCACCAGTGATTTGAGTCCTAGCGGGAGAGATACGCAGTATTTT,-,TRBD2,TRBV24-1,TRBJ2-3
CASSRRGLSGVENYGYTF,TGCGCCAGCAGCCGCCGGGGGCTCTCAGGGGTGGAAAACTATGGCTACACCTTC,-,-,TRBV4-1,TRBJ1-2
CASSIVVGLAGGRTGELFF,TGTGCCAGTAGTATAGTAGTCGGACTAGCGGGAGGGCGCACCGGGGAGCTGTTTTTT,-,TRBD2,TRBV19,TRBJ2-2